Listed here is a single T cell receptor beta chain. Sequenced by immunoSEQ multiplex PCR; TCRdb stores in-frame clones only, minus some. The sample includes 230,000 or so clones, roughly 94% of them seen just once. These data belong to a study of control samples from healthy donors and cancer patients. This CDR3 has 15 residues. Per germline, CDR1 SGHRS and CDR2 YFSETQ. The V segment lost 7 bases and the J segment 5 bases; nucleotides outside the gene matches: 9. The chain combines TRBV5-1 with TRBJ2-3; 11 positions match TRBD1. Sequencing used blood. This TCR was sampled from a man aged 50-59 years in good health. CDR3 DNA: TGCGCCAGCTCCCCCGGGACAGGGGGTGAAGATACGCAGTATTTT. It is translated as CASSPGTGGEDTQYF.